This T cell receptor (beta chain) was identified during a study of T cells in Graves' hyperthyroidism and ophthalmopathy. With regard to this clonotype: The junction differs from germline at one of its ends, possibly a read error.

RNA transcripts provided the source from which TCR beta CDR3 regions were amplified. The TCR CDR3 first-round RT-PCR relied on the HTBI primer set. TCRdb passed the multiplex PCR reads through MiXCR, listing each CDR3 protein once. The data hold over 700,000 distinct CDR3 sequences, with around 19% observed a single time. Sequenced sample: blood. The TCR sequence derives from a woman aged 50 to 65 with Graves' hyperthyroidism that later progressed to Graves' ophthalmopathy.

The CDR3 spells CASSPPVGPSHNEQFF. The CDR3, as DNA: TGTGCCAGCTCACCACCCGTGGGACCCTCCCACAATGAGCAGTTCTTC. J is TRBJ2-1 and V is TRBV18; D assignment may be TRBD1 or TRBD2 (5 bases each). Germline V gene data show CDR1 as KGHSH and CDR2 as LQKENI. CDR3 size: 16 residues.